This T cell receptor beta chain derives from a study of T cells in Graves' hyperthyroidism and ophthalmopathy. Using RNA transcripts as the source, TCR beta CDR3 regions were amplified. Researchers ran a first-round RT-PCR on the TCR CDR3 using the HTBI primer set. TCRdb independently ran MiXCR on the multiplex PCR reads; one entry per CDR3 protein. Of 530,000 or so distinct CDR3 sequences in the sample, about a sixth were seen once. After removal of 2 bases from V and 2 bases from J, the junction contained 4 bases not matched to a gene. This CDR3 has 14 amino acids. Germline values: CDR1 DFQATT, CDR2 SNEGSKA (reference sequence). This clonotype came up many times.

The chain couples TRBV20-1 to TRBJ2-7, with TRBD1 matching 9 bases. The receptor's source is a woman under 30 with Graves' ophthalmopathy. The material sequenced was blood. The CDR3 sequence: CSARRRQGAYEQYF. DNA for the CDR3: TGCAGTGCTAGACGGAGACAGGGGGCCTACGAGCAGTACTTC.